This TCR beta chain was observed in a study of PD-1 blockade in classical Hodgkin lymphoma. The germline V and J ends were trimmed by 11 bases and 5 bases, with 9 bases remaining between them. CDR3 length: 10 amino acids. Germline values: CDR1 LNHDA, CDR2 SQIVND (reference sequence). Profiling relied on immunoSEQ multiplex PCR, and the TCRdb table lists in-frame clones only, not all of them. The table records about 94,000 clones, roughly 89% of them present only once. This clone occurred once. Its target is not known. After autologous stem cell transplantation all patients relapsed, and prior brentuximab vedotin exposure differed between cohorts. Best outcomes ranged across complete response, partial response and progressive disease. Whole-study results and caveats: Newly diagnosed patients were reported to start with lower TCR diversity than healthy donors.

V is TRBV19 and J is TRBJ1-2; D not resolved. The sequenced sample was peripheral blood mononuclear cells (PBMCs), obtained before the second cycle of nivolumab. The sequence was collected from a human donor with classical Hodgkin lymphoma. The CDR3: CAVGEYGYTF. DNA for the CDR3: TGTGCCGTAGGAGAATATGGCTACACCTTC.